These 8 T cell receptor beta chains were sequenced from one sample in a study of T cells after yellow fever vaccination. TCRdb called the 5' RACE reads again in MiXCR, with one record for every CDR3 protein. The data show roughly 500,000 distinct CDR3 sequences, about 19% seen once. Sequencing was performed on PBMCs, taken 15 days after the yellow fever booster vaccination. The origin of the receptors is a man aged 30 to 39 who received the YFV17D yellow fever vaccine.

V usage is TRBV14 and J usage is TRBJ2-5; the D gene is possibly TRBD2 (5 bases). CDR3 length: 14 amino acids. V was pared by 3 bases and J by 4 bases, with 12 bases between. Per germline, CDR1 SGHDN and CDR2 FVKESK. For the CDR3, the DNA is TGTGCCAGCAGCCATCCGGCACTAGGAGAGACCCAGTACTTC. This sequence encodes CASSHPALGETQYF.

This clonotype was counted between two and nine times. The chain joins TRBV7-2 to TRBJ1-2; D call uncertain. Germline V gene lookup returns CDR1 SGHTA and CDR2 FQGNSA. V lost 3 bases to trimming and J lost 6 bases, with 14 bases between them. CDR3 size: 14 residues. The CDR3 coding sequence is TGTGCCAGCAGCTTCGCCGGGTACACTGATGGCTACACCTTC. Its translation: CASSFAGYTDGYTF.

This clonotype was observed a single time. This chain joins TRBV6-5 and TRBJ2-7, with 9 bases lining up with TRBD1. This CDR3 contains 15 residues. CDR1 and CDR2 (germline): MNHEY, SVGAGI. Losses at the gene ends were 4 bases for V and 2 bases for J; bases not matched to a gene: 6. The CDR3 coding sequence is TGTGCCAGCAGTTCCTTGGACAGGGGACCCTACGAGCAGTACTTC. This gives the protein CASSSLDRGPYEQYF.

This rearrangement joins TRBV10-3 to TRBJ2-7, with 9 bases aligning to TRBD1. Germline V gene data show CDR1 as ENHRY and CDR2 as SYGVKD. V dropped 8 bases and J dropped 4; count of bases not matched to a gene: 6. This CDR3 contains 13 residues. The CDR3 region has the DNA TGTGCCATCGGACAGGGGTCCCGATACGAGCAGTACTTC. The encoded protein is CAIGQGSRYEQYF.

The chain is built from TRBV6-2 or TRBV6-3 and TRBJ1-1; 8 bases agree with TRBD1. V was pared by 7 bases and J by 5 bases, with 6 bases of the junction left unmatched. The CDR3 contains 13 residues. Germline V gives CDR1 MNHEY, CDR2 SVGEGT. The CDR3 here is CASINRGGTEAFF. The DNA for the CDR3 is TGTGCCAGCATTAACAGGGGGGGGACTGAAGCTTTCTTT.

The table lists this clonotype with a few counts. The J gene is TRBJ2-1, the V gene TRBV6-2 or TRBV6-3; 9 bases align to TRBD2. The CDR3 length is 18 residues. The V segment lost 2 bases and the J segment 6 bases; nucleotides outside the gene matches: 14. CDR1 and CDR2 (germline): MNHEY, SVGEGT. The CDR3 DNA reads TGTGCCAGCAGTTACCCCGCCCTTGGGGCGGGAGGGCCCAATGAGCAGTTCTTC. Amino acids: CASSYPALGAGGPNEQFF.

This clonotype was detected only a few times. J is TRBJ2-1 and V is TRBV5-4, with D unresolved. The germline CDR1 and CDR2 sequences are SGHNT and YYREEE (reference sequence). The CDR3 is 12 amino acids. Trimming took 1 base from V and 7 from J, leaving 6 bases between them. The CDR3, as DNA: TGTGCCAGCAGCTTGCCTTCGAATGAGCAGTTCTTC. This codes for CASSLPSNEQFF.

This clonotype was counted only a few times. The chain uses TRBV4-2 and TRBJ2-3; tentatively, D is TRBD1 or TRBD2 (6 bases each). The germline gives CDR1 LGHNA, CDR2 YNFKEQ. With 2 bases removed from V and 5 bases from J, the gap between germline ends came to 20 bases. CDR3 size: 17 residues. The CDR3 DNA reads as TGTGCCAGCAGCCAATGGGACGAAAGGGGGGCGGGAGATACGCAGTATTTT. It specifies CASSQWDERGAGDTQYF.